These T cell receptor beta chains were read from a single sample in a study of beta chain features in type 1 diabetes. Measured with immunoSEQ multiplex PCR; TCRdb has only the in-frame clones, and not every one. This table holds 250,000 to 350,000 clones, 14% found once. The sample taken for sequencing was naive CD4+ T cells from blood. These receptors were taken from a man aged 25 to 40 with type 1 diabetes. Both conserved end residues are trimmed from each CDR3.

V gene	J gene	CDR3 protein
TRBV4-2	TRBJ1-1	ASGPASRQLNTEAF
TRBV4-3	TRBJ2-4	ASSRGRDYANIQY
TRBV27	TRBJ1-1	ASSGRLAAEAF
TRBV9	TRBJ2-1	ASSVLGGRVSYNEQF
TRBV4-1	TRBJ2-1	ASSQDGGLLNEQF
TRBV9	TRBJ2-5	ASSRGIREQETQY
TRBV15	TRBJ2-7	ATSRGGTSGSIEQY
TRBV5-1	TRBJ2-7	ASSPWDSSYEQY
TRBV27	TRBJ2-7	ASSLSGEGYEQY
TRBV7-3	TRBJ2-3	ASSLGDESDTQY
TRBV6-5	TRBJ2-1	ASSYSIADFYNEQF
TRBV11-3	TRBJ2-3	ASSLDYQDTQY
TRBV28	TRBJ2-1	ASRKTGSGEQF
TRBV15	TRBJ1-1	ATSNPQGGDTEAF
TRBV7-6	TRBJ2-4	ASSQPGNIQY
TRBV2	TRBJ2-5	ASRPGTTQETQY
TRBV11-2	TRBJ2-1	ASSLQLAGGNEQF
TRBV7-6	TRBJ2-4	ASGPLVSQY
TRBV7-9	TRBJ1-2	ASSTQAGTWPGYT
TRBV6-5	TRBJ2-7	ASSQGSSYEQY
TRBV11-1	TRBJ2-2	ASRGTSGSPNGELF
TRBV27	TRBJ1-2	ASRRGQNQYGYT
TRBV7-9	TRBJ2-6	ASSHMGQMLSGANVLT
TRBV6-5	TRBJ2-5	ASSYPPETQY
TRBV29-1	TRBJ2-5	SVEMREGLSFQETQY
TRBV6-1	TRBJ1-5	ASSGGQGFSNQPQH
TRBV9	TRBJ1-1	ASSVAAVNTEAF
TRBV11-2	TRBJ2-2	ASSSWGVSRAGELF
TRBV2	TRBJ1-1	ASGGQLNTEAF
TRBV6-6	TRBJ2-5	ASSYSRETQY
TRBV14	TRBJ1-2	ASSQGQIYGYT
TRBV28	TRBJ2-7	ASSLSREQY
TRBV9	TRBJ2-5	ASSETGGEETQY
TRBV5-1	TRBJ2-2	ASRPAGVANTGELF
TRBV27	TRBJ1-5	ASSPAALGAQH
TRBV9	TRBJ2-7	ASGPGTSGSAQY
TRBV25-1	TRBJ2-7	ASRTGGLYEQY
TRBV7-3	TRBJ2-6	ASSSTPGQGILT
TRBV10-3	TRBJ1-5	AISRDRGKGNQPQH
TRBV6-5	TRBJ2-5	ASRTATSSGN
TRBV15	TRBJ1-5	ATSRGGDSNQPQH
TRBV7-3	TRBJ2-2	ASSLWGGTGELF
TRBV10-3	TRBJ1-1	ATRDRENTEAF
TRBV4-3	TRBJ2-7	ASSQDRDRDEQY
TRBV5-1	TRBJ2-1	ASSLVTPGGNEQF
TRBV19	TRBJ2-6	ASSKQGAMGANVLT
TRBV9	TRBJ2-1	ASSVGSSGRIYEQF
TRBV14	TRBJ2-3	ASSLLGGRATDTQY
TRBV5-4	TRBJ1-3	ASSLDRGSGNTIY
TRBV7-2	TRBJ2-5	ASSLRLAGGQETQY
TRBV29-1	TRBJ1-5	SVEYSSNQPQH
TRBV28	TRBJ2-7	ASSLMGLARSSYEQY
TRBV19	TRBJ2-5	ASSIGANQETQY
TRBV9	TRBJ2-3	ASSPGGRRTDTQY
TRBV6-5	TRBJ2-7	ASSYPSSRGRHEQY
TRBV16	TRBJ2-7	ASSPGYEQY
TRBV6-5	TRBJ2-1	ASMAWASAENEQF
TRBV9	TRBJ2-1	ASSRSGTSGPNEQF
TRBV15	TRBJ2-1	ATSKTSGRGEQF